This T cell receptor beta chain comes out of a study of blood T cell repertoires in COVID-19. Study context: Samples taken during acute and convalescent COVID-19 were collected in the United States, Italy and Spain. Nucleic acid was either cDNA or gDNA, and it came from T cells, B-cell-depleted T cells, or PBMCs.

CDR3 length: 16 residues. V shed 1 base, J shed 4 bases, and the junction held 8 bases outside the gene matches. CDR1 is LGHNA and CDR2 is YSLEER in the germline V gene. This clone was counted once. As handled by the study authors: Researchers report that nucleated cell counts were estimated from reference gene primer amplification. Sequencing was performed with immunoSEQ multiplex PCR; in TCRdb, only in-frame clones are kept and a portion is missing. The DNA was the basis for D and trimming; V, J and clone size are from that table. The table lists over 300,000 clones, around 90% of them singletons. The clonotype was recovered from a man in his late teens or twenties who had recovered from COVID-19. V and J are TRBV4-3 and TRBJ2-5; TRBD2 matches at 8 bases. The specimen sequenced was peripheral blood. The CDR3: CASSQAVGGALETQYF. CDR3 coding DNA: TGCGCCAGCAGCCAAGCTGTCGGGGGGGCATTAGAGACCCAGTACTTC.